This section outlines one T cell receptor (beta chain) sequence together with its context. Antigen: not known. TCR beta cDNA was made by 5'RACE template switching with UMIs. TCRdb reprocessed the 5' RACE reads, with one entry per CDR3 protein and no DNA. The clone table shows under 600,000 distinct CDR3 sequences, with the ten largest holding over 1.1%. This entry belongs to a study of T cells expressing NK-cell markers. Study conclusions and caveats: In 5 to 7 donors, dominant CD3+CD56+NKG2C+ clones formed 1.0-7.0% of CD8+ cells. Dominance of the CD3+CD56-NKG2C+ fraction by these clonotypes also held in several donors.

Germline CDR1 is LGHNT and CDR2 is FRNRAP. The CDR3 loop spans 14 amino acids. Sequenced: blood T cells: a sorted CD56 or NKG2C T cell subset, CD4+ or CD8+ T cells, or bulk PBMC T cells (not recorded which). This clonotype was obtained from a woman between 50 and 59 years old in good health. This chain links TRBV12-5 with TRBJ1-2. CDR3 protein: CASGPLNSNYGYTF. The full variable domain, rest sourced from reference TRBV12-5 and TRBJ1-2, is DARVTQTPRHKVTEMGQEVTMRCQPILGHNTVFWYRQTMMQGLELLAYFRNRAPLDDSGMPKDRFSAEMPDATLATLKIQPSEPRDSAVYFCASGPLNSNYGYTFGSGTRLTVV.